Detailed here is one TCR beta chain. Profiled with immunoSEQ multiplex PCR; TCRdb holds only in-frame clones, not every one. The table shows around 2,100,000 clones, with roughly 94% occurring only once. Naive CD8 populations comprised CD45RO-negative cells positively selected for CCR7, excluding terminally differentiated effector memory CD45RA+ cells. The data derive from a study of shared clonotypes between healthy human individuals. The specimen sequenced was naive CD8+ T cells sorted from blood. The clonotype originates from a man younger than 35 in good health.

DNA for the CDR3: TGTGCCAGTAGTATCCAGGGTAACCCTGAAGCTTTCTTT. It encodes CASSIQGNPEAFF. This sequence joins TRBV19 and TRBJ1-1, with D perhaps TRBD1 (5 bases). The germline V gene encodes CDR1 LNHDA and CDR2 SQIVND (reference sequence). The V gene lost 3 bases and the J gene lost 6 bases, with 11 bases spanning the gap. There are 13 residues in the CDR3. The whole variable domain, filled in from reference TRBV19 and TRBJ1-1, reads DGGITQSPKYLFRKEGQNVTLSCEQNLNHDAMYWYRQDPGQGLRLIYYSQIVNDFQKGDIAEGYSVSREKKESFPLTVTSAQKNPTAFYLCASSIQGNPEAFFGQGTRLTVV.